These T cell receptor beta chains were read from a single sample in a study of blood T cell repertoires in COVID-19. The method was immunoSEQ multiplex PCR; TCRdb's version includes in-frame clones alone and lacks a portion of them. The table shows approximately 81,000 clones, with around 92% occurring only once. Input material: peripheral blood. The receptors were sampled from a woman in her forties or fifties in a cohort sampled during active COVID-19. Both conserved end residues are part of each CDR3. Each record gives: V gene, J gene, D gene, CDR3 length, clone size, CDR3 protein, CDR3 DNA. D genes are given only for firm matches. Clone size appears in some rows only: once, few, many, or a class for an expanded clone.

TRBV19,TRBJ2-5,.,14,.,CASSIDLRGETQYF,TGTGCCAGTAGTATAGACCTCAGGGGAGAGACCCAGTACTTC
TRBV30,TRBJ2-7,.,13,.,CAWSRGTSYEQYF,TGTGCCTGGAGTAGGGGGACATCCTACGAGCAGTACTTC
TRBV5-1,TRBJ2-7,TRBD1,15,.,CASSAPGTGFYEQYF,TGCGCCAGCAGCGCCCCCGGGACAGGGTTCTACGAGCAGTACTTC
TRBV5-4,TRBJ2-7,TRBD2,19,.,CASSPGPAGILADTYEQYF,TGTGCCAGCAGCCCAGGACCGGCAGGCATACTAGCGGACACCTACGAGCAGTACTTC
TRBV5-4,TRBJ2-1,.,12,.,CASSLDSNEQFF,TGTGCCAGCAGCTTGGACAGCAATGAGCAGTTCTTC
TRBV30,TRBJ1-5,TRBD1,13,once,CAWSLQGNQPQHF,TGTGCCTGGAGCCTACAGGGGAATCAGCCCCAGCATTTT
TRBV10-3,TRBJ2-7,TRBD1,15,.,CAISVTGQGPYEQYF,TGTGCCATCAGTGTTACGGGACAGGGACCCTACGAGCAGTACTTC
TRBV30,TRBJ1-1,.,12,.,CAWSRSVREAFF,TGTGCCTGGAGTCGATCGGTCAGGGAAGCTTTCTTT
TRBV28,TRBJ2-5,TRBD1,15,.,CASSLPGTGQETQYF,TGTGCCAGCAGTTTACCGGGGACAGGACAAGAGACCCAGTACTTC
TRBV11-2,TRBJ1-2,.,13,once,CASSASRNYGYTF,TGTGCCAGCAGCGCAAGTAGAAACTATGGCTACACCTTC
TRBV6-1,TRBJ1-5,TRBD1,15,.,CASSEGTGDNQPQHF,TGTGCCAGCAGTGAGGGGACAGGGGACAATCAGCCCCAGCATTTT
TRBV5-5,TRBJ2-1,TRBD1,13,.,CASSPGQGVKQFF,TGTGCCAGCAGCCCGGGACAGGGTGTTAAGCAGTTCTTC
TRBV7-8,TRBJ2-4,.,15,.,CASSLEARGGNIQYF,TGTGCCAGCAGCTTAGAGGCCCGGGGAGGAAACATTCAGTACTTC
TRBV12-5,TRBJ2-1,TRBD2,17,once,CASGLVRSGSSSNEQFF,TGTGCTAGTGGTTTGGTACGTAGCGGGAGTTCCTCAAATGAGCAGTTCTTC
TRBV4-2,TRBJ1-2,.,16,many,CASSQDSQVAVYGYTF,TGTGCCAGCAGCCAAGATTCCCAGGTGGCAGTCTATGGCTACACCTTC
TRBV5-1,TRBJ2-7,.,14,.,CASSLGGVSYEQYF,TGCGCCAGCAGCTTGGGGGGGGTCTCCTACGAGCAGTACTTC
TRBV12-5,TRBJ1-5,.,17,.,CASGLAGLEVRGQPQHF,TGTGCTAGTGGTTTGGCCGGTTTAGAGGTTCGAGGGCAGCCCCAGCATTTT
TRBV27,TRBJ1-1,.,15,.,CASSDSGHLNTEAFF,TGTGCCAGCAGTGACTCAGGACACTTGAACACTGAAGCTTTCTTT
TRBV7-3,TRBJ1-3,TRBD1,16,.,CATQRDRGRRGNTIYF,TGTGCCACTCAGCGGGACAGGGGGCGCAGAGGAAACACCATATATTTT
TRBV10-1,TRBJ2-1,TRBD2,16,.,CASSEGSGRAGNEQFF,TGCGCCAGCAGTGAGGGTAGCGGGAGGGCGGGGAATGAGCAGTTCTTC
TRBV23-1,TRBJ2-3,.,15,once,CASRIQGIKTDTQYF,TGCGCCAGCAGAATTCAGGGGATAAAGACAGATACGCAGTATTTT
TRBV7-9,TRBJ1-5,.,15,.,CASSPEGAKGQPQHF,TGTGCCAGCAGCCCCGAAGGGGCGAAGGGTCAGCCCCAGCATTTT
TRBV14,TRBJ1-2,.,13,.,CASSHRLLYGYTF,TGTGCCAGCAGCCACCGACTCCTCTATGGCTACACCTTC
TRBV5-1,TRBJ2-2,.,14,once,CASTSDTTTGELFF,TGCGCCAGTACTTCTGACACGACCACCGGGGAGCTGTTTTTT
TRBV4-1,TRBJ2-7,.,14,.,CASSQGAGEYEQYF,TGCGCCAGCAGCCAAGGAGCAGGGGAATACGAGCAGTACTTC
TRBV2,TRBJ2-3,TRBD2,15,.,CASSERGLAVDTQYF,TGTGCCAGCAGTGAAAGAGGACTAGCTGTAGATACGCAGTATTTT
TRBV7-9,TRBJ1-2,.,12,.,CASIDNRDGYTF,TGTGCCAGCATCGATAACAGGGATGGCTACACCTTC
TRBV7-3,TRBJ2-7,.,15,.,CASSLTFSGDSEQYF,TGTGCCAGCAGCTTAACTTTTTCAGGGGATAGCGAGCAGTACTTC
TRBV6-5,TRBJ2-7,.,12,.,CASLSDSYEQYF,TGTGCCAGCTTGAGTGACTCCTACGAGCAGTACTTC
TRBV7-9,TRBJ2-1,.,13,.,CASSSYPWNEQFF,TGTGCCAGCAGCAGCTACCCGTGGAATGAGCAGTTCTTC
TRBV5-6,TRBJ2-3,TRBD2,13,.,CASGEGLTDTQYF,TGTGCCAGCGGGGAGGGTCTGACAGATACGCAGTATTTT
TRBV12-3/TRBV12-4,TRBJ1-1,.,12,.,CASSFVATEAFF,TGTGCCAGCAGTTTTGTAGCCACTGAAGCTTTCTTT
TRBV7-2,TRBJ2-7,.,15,.,CASSLAYSRTYEQYF,TGTGCCAGCAGCTTAGCGTACTCTAGAACCTACGAGCAGTACTTC
TRBV5-6,TRBJ2-5,.,15,once,CASSRSRPTLGTQYF,TGTGCCAGCAGCCGATCCAGGCCGACCCTGGGGACCCAGTACTTC
TRBV19,TRBJ2-7,.,14,.,CASSSTTGIYEQYF,TGTGCCAGTAGTAGCACTACAGGGATCTACGAGCAGTACTTC
TRBV6-2/TRBV6-3,TRBJ2-1,.,16,.,CASSYGGGWTYNEQFF,TGTGCCAGCAGTTACGGCGGGGGCTGGACCTACAATGAGCAGTTCTTC
TRBV29-1,TRBJ1-1,.,14,.,CSVEDWRGSTEAFF,TGCAGCGTTGAAGATTGGCGGGGCTCCACTGAAGCTTTCTTT
TRBV6-5,TRBJ1-3,.,15,.,CASSYSTTKRNTIYF,TGTGCCAGCAGTTACTCGACCACTAAGAGAAACACCATATATTTT
TRBV29-1,TRBJ2-7,TRBD2,12,.,CSVVSSGEEQYF,TGCAGCGTTGTGTCTAGCGGAGAAGAGCAGTACTTC
TRBV5-1,TRBJ2-1,TRBD2,16,.,CASTLTSGGSYNEQFF,TGCGCCAGCACCCTGACTAGCGGGGGCTCCTACAATGAGCAGTTCTTC
TRBV12-3/TRBV12-4,TRBJ2-7,.,13,.,CASSFKGPDEQYF,TGTGCCAGCAGTTTCAAGGGGCCGGACGAGCAGTACTTC
TRBV9,TRBJ1-1,.,17,.,CASSVGVGGSMNTEAFF,TGTGCCAGCAGCGTAGGAGTGGGGGGGTCCATGAACACTGAAGCTTTCTTT
TRBV12-3/TRBV12-4,TRBJ2-1,.,11,.,CASASFGEQFF,TGTGCCAGCGCTAGCTTTGGTGAGCAGTTCTTC
TRBV5-4,TRBJ2-5,TRBD2,17,.,CASRPGGVAGNQETQYF,TGTGCCAGCAGGCCCGGAGGAGTAGCGGGGAACCAAGAGACCCAGTACTTC
TRBV18,TRBJ1-1,.,17,.,CASSPPGGGKVNTEAFF,TGTGCCAGCTCACCACCCGGGGGGGGAAAGGTGAACACTGAAGCTTTCTTT
TRBV5-1,TRBJ2-2,.,15,.,CASSSRTANTGELFF,TGCGCCAGCAGCTCTCGGACAGCCAACACCGGGGAGCTGTTTTTT
TRBV29-1,TRBJ2-7,TRBD1,13,.,CSVDRQGAGEQYF,TGCAGCGTTGATAGGCAGGGGGCTGGGGAGCAGTACTTC
TRBV6-5,TRBJ2-7,TRBD1,15,.,CASSRGYSLTYEQYF,TGTGCCAGCAGCAGGGGGTACTCTTTAACTTACGAGCAGTACTTC
TRBV5-1,TRBJ2-5,TRBD2,16,.,CASSLEASGGPTAQYF,TGCGCCAGCAGCTTGGAAGCTAGCGGGGGGCCCACGGCCCAGTACTTC
TRBV28,TRBJ2-5,.,15,.,CASSLSGALRETQYF,TGTGCCAGCAGTTTATCAGGGGCGCTTAGGGAGACCCAGTACTTC
TRBV5-1,TRBJ2-7,.,13,few,CASSFTGTYEQYF,TGCGCCAGCAGCTTTACAGGGACCTACGAGCAGTACTTC
TRBV7-3,TRBJ1-1,.,13,.,CASSFGRNTEAFF,TGTGCCAGCAGCTTTGGCAGGAACACTGAAGCTTTCTTT